Listed here is a single TCR beta chain. TCRdb called the 5' RACE reads again in MiXCR, with one record for every CDR3 protein. The table shows some 140,000 distinct CDR3 sequences, with approximately 9.2% occurring only once. The data are from a study of CD8 T cells in ankylosing spondylitis. The V gene end was trimmed by 2 bases and the J gene end by 4 bases; junction bases not matched to a gene: 5. CDR3 size: 15 residues. CDR1 and CDR2 (germline): MNHEY, SVGEGT. The clonotype originates from a male donor with ankylosing spondylitis. This chain uses TRBV6-2 or TRBV6-3 with TRBJ1-5, with 7 bases fitting TRBD1. The specimen was synovial fluid, either unsorted or a sorted T cell fraction (not recorded which). The CDR3 is CASSYVSGGNQPQHF. In nucleotides, the CDR3 is TGTGCCAGCAGTTACGTGTCAGGGGGAAATCAGCCCCAGCATTTT.